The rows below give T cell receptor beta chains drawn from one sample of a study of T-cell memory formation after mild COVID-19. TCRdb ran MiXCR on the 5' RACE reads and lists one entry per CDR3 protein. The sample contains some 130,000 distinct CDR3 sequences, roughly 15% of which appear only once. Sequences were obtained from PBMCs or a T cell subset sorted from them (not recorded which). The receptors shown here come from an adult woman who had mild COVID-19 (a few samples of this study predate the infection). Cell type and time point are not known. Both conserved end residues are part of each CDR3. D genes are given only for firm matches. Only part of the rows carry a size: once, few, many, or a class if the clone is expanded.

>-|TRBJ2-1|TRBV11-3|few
TGTGCCAGCAGCGGCCGGGACGGGGTGGGCAATGAGCAGTTCTTC
CASSGRDGVGNEQFF
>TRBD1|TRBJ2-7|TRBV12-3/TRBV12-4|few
TGTGCCAGCAGTTTATCGGGGACAGCCTCGTACGAGCAGTACTTC
CASSLSGTASYEQYF
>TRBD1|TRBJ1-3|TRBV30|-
TGTGCCGTACAACAGGGGACCTCTGGAAACACCATATATTTT
CAVQQGTSGNTIYF
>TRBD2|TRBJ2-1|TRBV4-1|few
TGCGCCAGCAGCCAAGATGGGCTAGCGGGGGGCGAGCAGTTCTTC
CASSQDGLAGGEQFF
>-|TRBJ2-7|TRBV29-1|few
TGCAGCGCTACCGGGACAAGCTACGAGCAGTACTTC
CSATGTSYEQYF
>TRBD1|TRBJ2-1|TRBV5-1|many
TGCGCCAGCAGCGCACAGGGGAATGAGCAGTTCTTC
CASSAQGNEQFF
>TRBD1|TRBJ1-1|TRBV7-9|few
TGTGCCAGCAGCCCAGAGGACAGGTCTGAAGCTTTCTTT
CASSPEDRSEAFF
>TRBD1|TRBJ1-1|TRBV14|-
TGTGCCAGCAGCCGGGCGATGCAGGGGGCCTCTGAAGCTTTCTTT
CASSRAMQGASEAFF
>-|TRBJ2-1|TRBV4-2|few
TGTGCCAGCAGCCAAGATAGGCGGTCCTACAATGAGCAGTTCTTC
CASSQDRRSYNEQFF
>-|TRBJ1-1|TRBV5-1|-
TGCGCCAGCAGCTTGGCCCAGGGCGGAGGCACTGAAGCTTTCTTT
CASSLAQGGGTEAFF
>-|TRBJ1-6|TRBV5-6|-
TGTGCCAGCATCTTGGGTACAGGGAATTCACCCCTCCACTTT
CASILGTGNSPLHF
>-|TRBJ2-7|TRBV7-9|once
TGTGCCAGCAGCTTAGCACTAGATGGGGGCTACGAGCAGTACTTC
CASSLALDGGYEQYF
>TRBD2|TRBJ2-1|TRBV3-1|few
TGTGCCAGCGGGGGGGTCAATGAGCAGTTCTTC
CASGGVNEQFF
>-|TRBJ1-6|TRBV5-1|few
TGCGCCAGCAGCTTGAGGCGACCCAATTCACCCCTCCACTTT
CASSLRRPNSPLHF
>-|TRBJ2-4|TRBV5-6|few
TGTGCCAGCAGCTTGGAGTTAAACATTCAGTACTTC
CASSLELNIQYF
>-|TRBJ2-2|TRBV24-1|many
TGTGCCACCACGGGAGCGTCTACCGGGGAGCTGTTTTTT
CATTGASTGELFF
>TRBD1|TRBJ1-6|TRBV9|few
TGTGCCAGCAGCCCCCGACAGGGGCCCGATTCACCCCTCCACTTT
CASSPRQGPDSPLHF
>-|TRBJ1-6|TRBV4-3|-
TGCGCCAGCAGCCAAGTTGGGACGCTCAATTCACCCCTCCACTTT
CASSQVGTLNSPLHF
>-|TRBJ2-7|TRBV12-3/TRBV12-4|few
TGTGCCAGCAGGCGGGACTTCTCCTACGAGCAGTACTTC
CASRRDFSYEQYF
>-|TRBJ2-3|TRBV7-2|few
TGTGCCAGCAGCTTAGGGGGACTCACAGATACGCAGTATTTT
CASSLGGLTDTQYF
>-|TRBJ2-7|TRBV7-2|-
TGTGCCAGCAGCTCGGGACTTCCGTCGTACGAGCAGTACTTC
CASSSGLPSYEQYF
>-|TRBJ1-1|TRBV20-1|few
TGCAGTGCTAGAGATCGGTCGGTAACTGAAGCTTTCTTT
CSARDRSVTEAFF
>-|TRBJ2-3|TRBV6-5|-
TGTGCCAGCAGCCAAACACCAACTACGCAGTATTTT
CASSQTPTTQYF
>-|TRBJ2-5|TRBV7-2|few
TGTGCCAGCAGCTCCTCAAAGGGGCAAGAGACCCAGTACTTC
CASSSSKGQETQYF
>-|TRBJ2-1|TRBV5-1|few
TGCGCCAGCAACCGGGGCGGATTAAGCTCCTACAATGAGCAGTTCTTC
CASNRGGLSSYNEQFF
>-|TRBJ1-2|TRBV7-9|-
TGTGCCAGCGGTTCGGGGGGGCCTTATGGCTACACCTTC
CASGSGGPYGYTF
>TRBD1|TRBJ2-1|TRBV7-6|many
TGTGCCAGCAGAAAGGGGACAGGGGTTCGGAATGAGCAGTTCTTC
CASRKGTGVRNEQFF